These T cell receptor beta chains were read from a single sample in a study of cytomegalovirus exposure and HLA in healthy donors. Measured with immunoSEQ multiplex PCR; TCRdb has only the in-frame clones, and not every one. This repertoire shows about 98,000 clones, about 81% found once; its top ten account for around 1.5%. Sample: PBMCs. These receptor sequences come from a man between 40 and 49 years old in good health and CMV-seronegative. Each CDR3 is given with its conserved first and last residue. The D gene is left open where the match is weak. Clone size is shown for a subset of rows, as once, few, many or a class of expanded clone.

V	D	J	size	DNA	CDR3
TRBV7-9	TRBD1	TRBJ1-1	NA	TGTGCCAGCAGCTTAGGGACAGGCTCTAGGGACACTGAAGCTTTCTTT	CASSLGTGSRDTEAFF
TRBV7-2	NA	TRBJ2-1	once	TGTGCCAGCAGCTTATATGCGGGACGCAATGAGCAGTTCTTC	CASSLYAGRNEQFF
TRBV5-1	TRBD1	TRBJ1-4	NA	TGCGCCAGCAGCTTAGCTGGACAGGCGAGGCTGTTTTTT	CASSLAGQARLFF
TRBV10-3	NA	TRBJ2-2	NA	TGTGCCATCAGCATAGGTACAGCGAACACCGGGGAGCTGTTTTTT	CAISIGTANTGELFF
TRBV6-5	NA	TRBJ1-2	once	TGTGCCAGCAGGTGGACAGAAGCTAACTATGGCTACACCTTC	CASRWTEANYGYTF
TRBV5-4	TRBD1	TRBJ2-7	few	TGTGCCAGCAGCTTGGCTCAGGGGGCGACCGGCGAGCAGTACTTC	CASSLAQGATGEQYF
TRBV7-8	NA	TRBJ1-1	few	TGTGCCAGCAGCTACCCAGCAGGAAGGCCCATGAACACTGAAGCTTTCTTT	CASSYPAGRPMNTEAFF
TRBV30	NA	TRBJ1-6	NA	TGTGCCTGGAGTGTCCCCGATTCACCCCTCCACTTT	CAWSVPDSPLHF
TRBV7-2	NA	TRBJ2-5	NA	TGTGCCAGCAGCCCGAGTCGGACTTTAGAGACCCAGTACTTC	CASSPSRTLETQYF
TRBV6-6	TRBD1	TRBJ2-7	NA	TGTGCCAGCAGTTATCCGGGACAGGGGAACTACGAGCAGTACTTC	CASSYPGQGNYEQYF
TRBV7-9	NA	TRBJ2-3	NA	TGTGCCAGCAGCTCTAGCACAGATACGCAGTATTTT	CASSSSTDTQYF
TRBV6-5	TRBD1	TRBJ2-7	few	TGTGCCAGCAGTCAGACAGGGGATCCCTCCTACGAGCAGTACTTC	CASSQTGDPSYEQYF
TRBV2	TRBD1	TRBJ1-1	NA	TGTGCCAGCAGTGAATATCCCCAAGACAGGGGGCAAATTGAAGCTTTCTTT	CASSEYPQDRGQIEAFF
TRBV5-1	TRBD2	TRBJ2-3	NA	TGCGCCAGCAGCTTGGATCCGGGGGGGAAACAGTATTTT	CASSLDPGGKQYF
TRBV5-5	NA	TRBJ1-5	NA	TGTGCCAGCAGCTTTGCGGGCAGGGGCACAAATCAGCCCCAGCATTTT	CASSFAGRGTNQPQHF
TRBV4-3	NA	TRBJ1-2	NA	TGCGCCAGCAGCCGAGGTGGAGGCGGAGGAGGCTACACCTTC	CASSRGGGGGGYTF
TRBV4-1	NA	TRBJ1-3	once	TGCGCCAGCAGCCAACAACAGGCCGGGGGAAACACCATATATTTT	CASSQQQAGGNTIYF
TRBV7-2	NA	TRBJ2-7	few	TGTGCCAGCAGCTTGGCGGGCGGAGGACGCTACGAGCAGTACTTC	CASSLAGGGRYEQYF
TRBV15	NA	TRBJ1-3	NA	TGTGCCACCGGGAACCGGGACACCAGAAACACCATATATTTT	CATGNRDTRNTIYF
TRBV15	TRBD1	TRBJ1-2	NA	TGTGCCACCAGCAGACCTCCACTGACAGGGTACTATGGCTACACCTTC	CATSRPPLTGYYGYTF
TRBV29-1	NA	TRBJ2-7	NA	TGCAGCGTTGAGGTAGGGGGTTTGCGCTACGAGCAGTACTTC	CSVEVGGLRYEQYF
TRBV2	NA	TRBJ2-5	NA	TGTGCCAGCAGTGAAGCCTGGAGGGGGGGGAGGGAAGAGACCCAGTACTTC	CASSEAWRGGREETQYF
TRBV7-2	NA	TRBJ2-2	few	TGTGCCAGCAGCTTAGCGCGGTTCCCCGGGGAGCTGTTTTTT	CASSLARFPGELFF
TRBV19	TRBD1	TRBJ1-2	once	TGTGCCAGTAGTATCTGGGACAGGGTAAATGGCTACACCTTC	CASSIWDRVNGYTF
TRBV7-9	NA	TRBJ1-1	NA	TGTGCCAGCAGCCGGGATTTCCCCGAAGCTTTCTTT	CASSRDFPEAFF
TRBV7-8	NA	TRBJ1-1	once	TGTGCCAGCAGGGGGGGACGGCTGAACACTGAAGCTTTCTTT	CASRGGRLNTEAFF
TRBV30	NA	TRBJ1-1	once	TGTGCCTGGAGTGACAGGGCGCTTGAAGCTTTCTTT	CAWSDRALEAFF
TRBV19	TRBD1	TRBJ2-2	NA	TGTGCCAGTAGTAGGGACAGGGAGTTTACCGGGGAGCTGTTTTTT	CASSRDREFTGELFF
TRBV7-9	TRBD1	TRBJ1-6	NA	TGTGCCAGCAGCCGAGACAGGGGGAATTCACCCCTCCACTTT	CASSRDRGNSPLHF
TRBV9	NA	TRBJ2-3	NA	TGTGCCAGCAGCGTAGCTCAAGCATCCCCCACAGATACGCAGTATTTT	CASSVAQASPTDTQYF
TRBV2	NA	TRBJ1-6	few	TGTGCCAGCAGTAGGGGGAATTCACCCCTCCACTTT	CASSRGNSPLHF
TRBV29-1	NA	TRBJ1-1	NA	TGCAGCGTTGAATTGGGGACACTCACTGAAGCTTTCTTT	CSVELGTLTEAFF
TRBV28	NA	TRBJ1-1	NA	TGTGCCAGCAGCTTGGGCGGTAGGGGAGGGCTAAACACTGAAGCTTTCTTT	CASSLGGRGGLNTEAFF
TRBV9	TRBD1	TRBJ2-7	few	TGTGCCAGCAGTCCCGGACAGGGCTACGAGCAGTACTTC	CASSPGQGYEQYF
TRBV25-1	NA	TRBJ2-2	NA	TGTGCCAGCAGTGCCAACAGGGACACCGGGGAGCTGTTTTTT	CASSANRDTGELFF